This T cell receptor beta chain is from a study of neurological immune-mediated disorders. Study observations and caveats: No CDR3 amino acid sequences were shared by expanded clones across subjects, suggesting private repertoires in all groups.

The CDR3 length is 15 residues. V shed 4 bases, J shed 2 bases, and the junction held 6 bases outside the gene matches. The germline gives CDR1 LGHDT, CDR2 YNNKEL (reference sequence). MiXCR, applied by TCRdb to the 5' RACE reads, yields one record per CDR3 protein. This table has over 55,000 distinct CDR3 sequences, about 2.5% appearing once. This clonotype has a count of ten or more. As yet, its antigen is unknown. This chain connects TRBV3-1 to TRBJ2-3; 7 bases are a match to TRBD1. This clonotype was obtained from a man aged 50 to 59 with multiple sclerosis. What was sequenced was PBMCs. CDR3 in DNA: TGTGCCAGCAGCCTCCGGGACAGTAACACAGATACGCAGTATTTT. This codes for CASSLRDSNTDTQYF.